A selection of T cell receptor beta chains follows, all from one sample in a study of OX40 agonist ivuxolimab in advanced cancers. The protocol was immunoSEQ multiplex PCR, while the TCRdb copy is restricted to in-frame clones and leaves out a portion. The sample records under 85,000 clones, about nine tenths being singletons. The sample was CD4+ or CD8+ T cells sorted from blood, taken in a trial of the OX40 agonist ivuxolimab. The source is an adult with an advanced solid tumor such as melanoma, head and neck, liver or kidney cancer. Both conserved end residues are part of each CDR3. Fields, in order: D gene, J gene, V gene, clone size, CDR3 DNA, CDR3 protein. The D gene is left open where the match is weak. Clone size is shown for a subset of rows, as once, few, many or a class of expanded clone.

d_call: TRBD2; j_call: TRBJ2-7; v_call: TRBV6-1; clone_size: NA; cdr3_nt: TGTGCCAGCAGTGAAGTAAAGGTAGCGGGGGCCTCCTACGAGCAGTACTTC; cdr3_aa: CASSEVKVAGASYEQYF
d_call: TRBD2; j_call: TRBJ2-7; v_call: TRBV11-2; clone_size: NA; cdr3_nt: TGTGCCAGCAGCCGCGGACTAGCGGGCTACGAGCAGTACTTC; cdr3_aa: CASSRGLAGYEQYF
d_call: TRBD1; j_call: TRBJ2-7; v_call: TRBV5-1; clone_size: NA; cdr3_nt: TGCGCCAGCAGCGGCGGTCGACAGGGGGTCAGGACCTACGAGCAGTACTTC; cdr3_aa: CASSGGRQGVRTYEQYF
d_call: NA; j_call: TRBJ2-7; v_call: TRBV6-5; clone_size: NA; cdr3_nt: TGTGCCAGCAGCGAGGACAGATCCTACGAGCAGTACTTC; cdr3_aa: CASSEDRSYEQYF
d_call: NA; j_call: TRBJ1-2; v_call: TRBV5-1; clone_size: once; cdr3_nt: TGCGCCAGCAGCCCACCGGACGTTTCTAACTATGGCTACACCTTC; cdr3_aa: CASSPPDVSNYGYTF
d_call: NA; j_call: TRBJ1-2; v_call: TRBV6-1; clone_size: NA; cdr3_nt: TGTGCCAGCAGTAGCTGGTATGGCTACACCTTC; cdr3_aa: CASSSWYGYTF
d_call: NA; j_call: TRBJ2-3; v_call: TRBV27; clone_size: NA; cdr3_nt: TGTGCCAGCATCCGCGCCGCAGGAGTCCAGTCTTTTTATACGCAGTATTTT; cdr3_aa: CASIRAAGVQSFYTQYF
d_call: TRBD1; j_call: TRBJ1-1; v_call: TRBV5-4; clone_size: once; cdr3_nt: TGTGCCAGCAGCACCACCGGGACAGGGACCATGAACACTGGGCACTTT; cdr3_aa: CASSTTGTGTMNTGHF
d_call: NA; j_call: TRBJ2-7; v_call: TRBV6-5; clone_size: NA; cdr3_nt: TGTGCCAGCAGTTACTCTTTGCGACACGAGCAGTACTTC; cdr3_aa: CASSYSLRHEQYF
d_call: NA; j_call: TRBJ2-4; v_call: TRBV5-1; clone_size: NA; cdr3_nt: TGCGCCAGCAGCTTGGAACAGCCGAAAAGCATTCAGTACTTC; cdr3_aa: CASSLEQPKSIQYF
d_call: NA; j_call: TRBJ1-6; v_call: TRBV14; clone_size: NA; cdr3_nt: TGTGCCAGCAGCCAAGATGCGACAGTTAATTCACCCCTCCACTTT; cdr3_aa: CASSQDATVNSPLHF
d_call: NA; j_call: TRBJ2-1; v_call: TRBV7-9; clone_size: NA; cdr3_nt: TGTGCCAGCAGCGACTCCGGGCTTTTCTACAATGAGCAGTTCTTC; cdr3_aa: CASSDSGLFYNEQFF
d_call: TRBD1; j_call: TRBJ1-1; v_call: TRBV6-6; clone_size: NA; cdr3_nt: TGTGCCAGCAGCACAGGGACAGGGTCGGAAGAAGCTTTCTTT; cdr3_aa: CASSTGTGSEEAFF
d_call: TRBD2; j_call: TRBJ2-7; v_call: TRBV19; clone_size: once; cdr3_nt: TGTGCCAGTAGTCTACGGACTAGCGGGGGGGGAGCAGGCTACGAGCAGTACTTC; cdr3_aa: CASSLRTSGGGAGYEQYF
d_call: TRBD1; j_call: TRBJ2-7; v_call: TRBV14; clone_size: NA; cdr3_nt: TGTGCCAGCAGCCCACGGGACAGGTGGACCTACGAGCAGTACTTC; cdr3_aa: CASSPRDRWTYEQYF
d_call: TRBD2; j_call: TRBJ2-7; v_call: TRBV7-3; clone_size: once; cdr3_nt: TGTGCCAGCAGCATCGCGGGAGGGCCCTACGAGCAGTACTTC; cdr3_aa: CASSIAGGPYEQYF
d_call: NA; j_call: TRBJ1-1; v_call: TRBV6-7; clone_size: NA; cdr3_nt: TGTGCCAGACCAAGTTTGGACACTGAAGCTTTCTTT; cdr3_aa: CARPSLDTEAFF
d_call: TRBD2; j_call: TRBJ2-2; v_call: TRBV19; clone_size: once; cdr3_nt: TGTGCCAGTAGTATGTTCGGGAGGACGAACACCGGGGAGCTGTTTTTT; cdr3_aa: CASSMFGRTNTGELFF
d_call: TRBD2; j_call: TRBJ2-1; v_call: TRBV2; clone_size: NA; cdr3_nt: TGTGCCAGCAGTCCACTAGCGGGAGTATACAATGAGCAGTTCTTC; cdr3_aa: CASSPLAGVYNEQFF
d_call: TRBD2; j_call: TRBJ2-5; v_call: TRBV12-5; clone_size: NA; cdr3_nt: TGTGCTAGTGACAAGACTAGCGGTATCTCAGAGACCCAGTACTTC; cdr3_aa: CASDKTSGISETQYF
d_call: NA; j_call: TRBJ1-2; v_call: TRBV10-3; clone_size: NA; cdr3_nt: TGTGCCACACAGAGGGACCTGGGGGACTATGGCTACACCTTC; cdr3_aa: CATQRDLGDYGYTF
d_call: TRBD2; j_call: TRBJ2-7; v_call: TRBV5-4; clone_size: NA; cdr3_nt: TGTGCCAGCAGCTTGGGGCCCGGGGGCATAGCGGGAGTCTACGAGCAGTACTTC; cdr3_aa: CASSLGPGGIAGVYEQYF
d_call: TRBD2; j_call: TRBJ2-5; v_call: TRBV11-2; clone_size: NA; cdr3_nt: TGTGCCAGCAGCTACCCGGGACTAGGGCAAGAGACCCAGTACTTC; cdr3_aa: CASSYPGLGQETQYF
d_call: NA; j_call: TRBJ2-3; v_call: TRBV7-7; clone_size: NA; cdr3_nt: TGTGCCAGCAGCCCAACTAGCACAGATACGCAGTATTTT; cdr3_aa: CASSPTSTDTQYF
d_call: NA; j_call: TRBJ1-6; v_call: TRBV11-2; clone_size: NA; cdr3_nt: TGTGCCAGCCGCACAATTACTTCACCCCTCCACTTT; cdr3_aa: CASRTITSPLHF
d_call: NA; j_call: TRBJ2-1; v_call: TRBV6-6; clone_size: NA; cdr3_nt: TGTGCCAGCAGCCCTGGGGGAGCCTACAATGAGCAGTTCTTC; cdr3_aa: CASSPGGAYNEQFF
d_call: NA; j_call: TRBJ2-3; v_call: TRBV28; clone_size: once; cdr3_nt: TGTGCCAGCAGTTTGCAGCGGGGCACAGATACGCAGTATTTT; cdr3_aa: CASSLQRGTDTQYF
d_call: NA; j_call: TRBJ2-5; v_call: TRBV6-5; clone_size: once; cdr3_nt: TGTGCCAGCAGTTTCACCGGGCCGGGGAGGGAGACCCAGTACTTC; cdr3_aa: CASSFTGPGRETQYF
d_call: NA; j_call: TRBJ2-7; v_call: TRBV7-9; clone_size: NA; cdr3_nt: TGTGCCAGCAGCAGCGGGGGGACAGGGGTGGTCTACGAGCAGTACTTC; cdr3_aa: CASSSGGTGVVYEQYF
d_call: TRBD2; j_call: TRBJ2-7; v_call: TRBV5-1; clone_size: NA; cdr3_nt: TGCGCCAGCAGCTTGCAAATGGTGGGAGGGTCCAGGACCTCCTACGAGCAGTACTTC; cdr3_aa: CASSLQMVGGSRTSYEQYF
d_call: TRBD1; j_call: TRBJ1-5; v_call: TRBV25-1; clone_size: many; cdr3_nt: TGTGCCAGCAGTTCACAGGGGCCAGGTCAGCCCCAGCATTTT; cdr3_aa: CASSSQGPGQPQHF
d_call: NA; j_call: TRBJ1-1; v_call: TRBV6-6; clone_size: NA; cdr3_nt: TGTGCCAGCAGTTACCTAGGGGAGAACACTGAAGCTTTCTTT; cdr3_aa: CASSYLGENTEAFF
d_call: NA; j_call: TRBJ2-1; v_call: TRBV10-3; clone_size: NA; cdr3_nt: TGTGCCATCAGTGAGGCGGGTCTGAGCTCCTACAATGAGCAGTTCTTC; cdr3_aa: CAISEAGLSSYNEQFF
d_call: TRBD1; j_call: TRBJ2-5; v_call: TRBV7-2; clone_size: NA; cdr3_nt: TGTGCCAGCAGCCTCGGGACAGGGAGAGGCGAGACCCAGTACTTC; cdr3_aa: CASSLGTGRGETQYF
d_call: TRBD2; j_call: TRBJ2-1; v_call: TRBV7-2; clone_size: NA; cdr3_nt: TGTGCCAGCAGCCAAGGACTAGCGGGAACCTACAATGAGCAGTTCTTC; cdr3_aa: CASSQGLAGTYNEQFF
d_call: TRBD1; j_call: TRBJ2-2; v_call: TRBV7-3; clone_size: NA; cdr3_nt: TGTGCCAGCAGCTCCGGACAGGGGGCTTCCGGGGAGCTGTTTTTT; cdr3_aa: CASSSGQGASGELFF
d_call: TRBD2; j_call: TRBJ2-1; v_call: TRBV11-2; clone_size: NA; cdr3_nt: TGTGCCAGCAGCCCGACTAGCGGGAGGATCTCCAATGAGCAGTTCTTC; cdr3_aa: CASSPTSGRISNEQFF
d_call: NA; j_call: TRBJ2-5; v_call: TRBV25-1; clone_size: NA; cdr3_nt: TGTGCCAGCAGTAGGACAGCGACGCAAGAGACCCAGTACTTC; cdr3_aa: CASSRTATQETQYF
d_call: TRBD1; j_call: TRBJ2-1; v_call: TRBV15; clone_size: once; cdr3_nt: TGTGCCACCAGCAGTAACAGGGGGCGGCGGAATGAGCAGTTCTTC; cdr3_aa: CATSSNRGRRNEQFF
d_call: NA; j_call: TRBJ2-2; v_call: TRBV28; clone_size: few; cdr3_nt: TGTGCCAGCAGTTTATACGGGGGAGAGGTCACCGGGGAGCTGTTTTTT; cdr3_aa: CASSLYGGEVTGELFF
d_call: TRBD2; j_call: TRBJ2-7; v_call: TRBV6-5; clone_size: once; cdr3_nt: TGTGCCAGCAGACGGACTAGCGGGAGTTACGAGCAGTACTTC; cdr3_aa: CASRRTSGSYEQYF
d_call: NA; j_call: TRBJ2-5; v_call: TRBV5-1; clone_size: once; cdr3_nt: TGCGCCAGCAGCATCCGGGACTTACAAGAGACCCAGTACTTC; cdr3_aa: CASSIRDLQETQYF